A single TCR beta chain is shown here with its context. Its cognate antigen has yet to be identified. No base quality values were provided; no much bigger clone lies one nucleotide off. The immunoSEQ Assay, a bias-controlled multiplex PCR, was used to amplify TCRbeta CDR3 regions from genomic DNA. The original methods were these. The number of nucleated cells in each sample was estimated by amplification of reference gene primers within the assay. To quantify the absolute abundance of each unique TCRbeta CDR3 rearrangement, sequence reads were collapsed and filtered. For each sample, productive Simpson clonality was calculated by taking the square root of Simpson's diversity index across productive rearrangements. TCRdb stores this immuneACCESS table with in-frame sequences only. Part of the clones is absent; in the studies checked, under half of the shortfall reflects unresolved V genes, and no reason is known for the rest. Clonal size and the V and J genes are those of that table, whereas D and trimming came from the DNA. The sample table shows some 230,000 clones, and approximately 81% are seen once. The ten largest clones add up to 2.9% of the sample.

A second Seattle source provided samples from volunteer blood donors who had recovered from COVID-19. Each collaborating institution followed its own protocols to collect whole blood in K2EDTA tubes. For TCRbeta analysis, collaborators shipped samples in one of three forms: frozen whole blood, isolated PBMCs, or DNA extracted from either of those sample types. The sample originates from a study of blood T cell repertoires in COVID-19 (dated by TCRdb to the early 2020s). Study-wide context: Samples covering the acute and convalescent phases of COVID-19 were provided by collaborators in the United States, Italy and Spain. The prospective study material was composed of cDNA or gDNA derived from T cells, B-cell-depleted T cells, or PBMCs. Deeply sampled blood TCRbeta repertoires from subjects exposed to, actively infected with, or recovered from COVID-19 were included in the dataset. The repertoires were released in a freely available public database meant as a resource for research on the immune response to SARS-CoV-2. The samples were drawn from the first 160 participants of the ongoing ImmuneRACE study and from 950 to 1,500 subjects provided by 6 global collaborators. Sample metadata almost always included a de-identified subject ID, COVID-19 status, age in years and sex. HLA class I and class II types, where available, came from metadata supplied by the sample provider rather than from assay-based typing. What the work shows at the level of the full study, not this receptor alone: Clinical and demographic metadata were provided uncurated, with the amount varying by source and participant.

From cysteine to phenylalanine, the CDR3 is 12 amino acids long. The CDR3 DNA has 36 bases and is translated from base 1. CDR1 and CDR2, per the germline V gene, are MDHEN and SYDVKM. A distance of 14 bases separates the germline ends of V and J, which lose 5 bases and 10 bases respectively. This TCR was recovered from a man aged 45-65 years who had recovered from COVID-19. The receptor chain draws on TRBV28 and TRBJ1-1; possibly the D gene is TRBD1, per 6 matching bases. Sequencing was done on a sample of peripheral blood. The sequence in DNA is TGTGCCAGCAGTCTGACAGGCTATGGAGCTTTCTTT. Translated, it gives CASSLTGYGAFF.